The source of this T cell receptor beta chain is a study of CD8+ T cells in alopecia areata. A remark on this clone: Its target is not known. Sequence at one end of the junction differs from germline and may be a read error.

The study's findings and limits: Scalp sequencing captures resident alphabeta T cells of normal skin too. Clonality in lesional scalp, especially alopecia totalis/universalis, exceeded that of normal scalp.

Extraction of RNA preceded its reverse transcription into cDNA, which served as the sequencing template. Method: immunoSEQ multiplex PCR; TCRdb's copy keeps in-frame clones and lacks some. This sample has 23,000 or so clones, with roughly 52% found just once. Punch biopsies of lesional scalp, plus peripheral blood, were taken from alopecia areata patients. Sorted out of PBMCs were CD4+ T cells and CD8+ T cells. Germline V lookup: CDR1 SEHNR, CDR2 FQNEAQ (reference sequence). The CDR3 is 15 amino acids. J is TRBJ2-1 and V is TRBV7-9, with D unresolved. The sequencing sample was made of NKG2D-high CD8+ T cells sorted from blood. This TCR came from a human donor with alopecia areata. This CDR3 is CASSLEEEIFNLPVF. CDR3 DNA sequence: TGTGCCAGCAGCTTAGAAGAGGAAATTTTTAACCTTCCTGTCTTC.